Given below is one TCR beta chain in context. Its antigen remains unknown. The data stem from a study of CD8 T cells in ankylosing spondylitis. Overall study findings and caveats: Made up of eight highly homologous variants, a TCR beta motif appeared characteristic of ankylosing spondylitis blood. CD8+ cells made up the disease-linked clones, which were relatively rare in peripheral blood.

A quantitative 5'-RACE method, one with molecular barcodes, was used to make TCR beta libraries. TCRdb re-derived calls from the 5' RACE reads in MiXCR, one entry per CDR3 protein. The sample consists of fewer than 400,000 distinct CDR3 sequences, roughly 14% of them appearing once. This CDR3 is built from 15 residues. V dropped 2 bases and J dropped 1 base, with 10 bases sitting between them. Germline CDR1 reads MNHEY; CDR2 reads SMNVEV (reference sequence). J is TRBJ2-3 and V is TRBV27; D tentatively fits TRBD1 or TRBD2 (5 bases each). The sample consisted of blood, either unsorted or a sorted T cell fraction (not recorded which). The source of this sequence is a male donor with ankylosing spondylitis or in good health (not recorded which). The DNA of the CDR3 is TGTGCCAGCAGTTTAATACGGGGACGCACAGATACGCAGTATTTT. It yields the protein CASSLIRGRTDTQYF.